This T cell receptor (beta chain) was found in a study of cytotoxic CD8 clonotypes in ibrutinib-treated CLL. Using immunoSEQ multiplex PCR, the repertoire was profiled, and TCRdb retains in-frame clones only, with some absent. The data hold around 140,000 clones, with over 75% observed a single time. For this clone: The antigen is not known.

The CDR3 extends over 14 amino acids. CDR1 and CDR2 (germline): SGHTA, FQGNSA. The V gene end was trimmed by 2 bases and the J gene end by 4 bases; junction bases not matched to a gene: 5. Overall study results and limits: Baseline values of clonality outstripped age-matched healthy donors and followed circulating CD8+ T-cell counts. Clonality climbed at ibrutinib response, then dropped toward baseline at progression.

Sequences were derived from PBMCs, sampled after 24 months of ibrutinib treatment. This clonotype was sampled from a human donor with chronic lymphocytic leukemia. The chain has TRBV7-2 and TRBJ2-7; 7 bases align to TRBD2. CDR3 in amino acids: CASSLSAGEYEQYF. CDR3 DNA sequence: TGTGCCAGCAGCTTATCGGCGGGAGAATACGAGCAGTACTTC.